This T cell receptor (beta chain) was retrieved from a study of Ad26.COV2.S vaccination and SARS-CoV-2 variants. The CDR3 runs 18 residues. The ends were cut back, 3 bases at V and 1 base at J, with 22 bases in the middle. Germline CDR1 reads SGDLS; CDR2 reads YYNGEE. Using immunoSEQ multiplex PCR, the repertoire was profiled, and TCRdb retains in-frame clones only, with some absent. The table records around 370,000 clones, 92% of them present only once. Regarding this clone: As yet, its antigen is unknown.

Study-level results: Spike-specific TCR breadth in vaccine recipients exceeded that seen in placebo recipients.

J is TRBJ1-2 and V is TRBV9, with D perhaps TRBD1 (6 bases). The sample here was peripheral blood, taken after recovery from COVID-19. The TCR comes from a human donor who had recovered from COVID-19. The DNA of the CDR3 is TGTGCCAGCAGCGGTCCCCGGGGGGCCACCAAGGGTAACTATGGCTACACCTTC. Its translation: CASSGPRGATKGNYGYTF.